This T cell receptor (beta chain) was identified in a study of Graves' ophthalmopathy and Graves' hyperthyroidism. Uncontrolled infections, other autoimmune diseases, pregnancy or lactation barred patients from enrollment. The authors amplified TCR beta CDR3 regions, and they did so from RNA transcripts for repertoire sequencing. HTBI primers primed a first-round RT-PCR, and a second-round multiplex PCR followed. In TCRdb, the multiplex PCR reads were re-called with MiXCR into one record per CDR3 protein. The top ten clones hold 40% to 55% of a sample with about 240,000 distinct CDR3 sequences, around 50% of them seen once. The CDR3 extends over 17 amino acids. Germline CDR1 is SQVTM and CDR2 is ANQGSEA. Trimming removed 1 base from V and 7 bases from J, with 26 bases in between.

The sequenced material came from peripheral blood. The TCR comes from an adult man with Graves' ophthalmopathy. The rearrangement uses TRBV29-1 and TRBJ2-7, with D maybe TRBD2 (5 bases). The CDR3 DNA follows: TGCAGCGTTGAAGGCGAGCCGGAGACCTCGATCCCGGGAGAGCAGTACTTC. Translation gives CSVEGEPETSIPGEQYF.